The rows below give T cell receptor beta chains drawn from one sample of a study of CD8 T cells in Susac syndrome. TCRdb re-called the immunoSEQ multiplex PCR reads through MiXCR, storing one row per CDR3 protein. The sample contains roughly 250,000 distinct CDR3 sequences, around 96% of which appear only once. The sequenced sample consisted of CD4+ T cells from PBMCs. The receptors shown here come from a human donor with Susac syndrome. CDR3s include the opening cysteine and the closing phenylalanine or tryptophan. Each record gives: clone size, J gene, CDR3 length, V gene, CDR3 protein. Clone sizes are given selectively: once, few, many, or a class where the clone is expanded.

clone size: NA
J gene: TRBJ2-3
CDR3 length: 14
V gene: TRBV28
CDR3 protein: CASSRNNREGTQYF

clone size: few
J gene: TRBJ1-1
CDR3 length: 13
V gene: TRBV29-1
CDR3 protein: CSVETGMNTEAFF

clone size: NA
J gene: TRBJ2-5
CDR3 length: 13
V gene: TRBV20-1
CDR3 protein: CSARPDSSETQYF

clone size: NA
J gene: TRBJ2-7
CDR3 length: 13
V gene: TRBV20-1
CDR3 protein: CSAGLAEAYEQYF

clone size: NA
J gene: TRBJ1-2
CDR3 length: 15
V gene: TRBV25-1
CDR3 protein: CASSGAGVQDYGYTF

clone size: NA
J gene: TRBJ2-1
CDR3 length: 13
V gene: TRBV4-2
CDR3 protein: CASSQDMANEQFF

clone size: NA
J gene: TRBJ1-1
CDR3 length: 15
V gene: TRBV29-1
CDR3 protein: CSVQGQGSMNTEAFF

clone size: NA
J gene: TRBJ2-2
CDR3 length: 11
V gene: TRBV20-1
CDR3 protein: CSAIASGELFF

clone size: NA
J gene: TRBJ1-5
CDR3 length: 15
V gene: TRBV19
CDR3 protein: CASRIRDRGYQPQHF

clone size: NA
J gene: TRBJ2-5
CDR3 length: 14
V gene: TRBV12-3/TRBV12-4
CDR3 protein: CASSLWQTQETQYF

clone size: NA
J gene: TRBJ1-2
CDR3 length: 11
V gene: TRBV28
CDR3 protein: CAAKSNYGYTF

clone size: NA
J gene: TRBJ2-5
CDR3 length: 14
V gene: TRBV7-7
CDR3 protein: CASSPTGGEETQYF

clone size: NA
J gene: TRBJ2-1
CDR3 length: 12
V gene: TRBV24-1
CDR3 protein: CATSDLGDEQFF

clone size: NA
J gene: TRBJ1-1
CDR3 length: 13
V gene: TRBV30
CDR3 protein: CAWSDWENTEAFF

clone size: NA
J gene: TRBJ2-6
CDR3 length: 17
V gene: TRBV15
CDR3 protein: CATSRGRGYSGANVLTF

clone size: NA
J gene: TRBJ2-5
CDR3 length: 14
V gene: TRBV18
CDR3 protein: CASSTRTGQETQYF

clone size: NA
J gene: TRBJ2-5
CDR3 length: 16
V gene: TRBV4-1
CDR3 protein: CASSQGNYAEGRTQYF

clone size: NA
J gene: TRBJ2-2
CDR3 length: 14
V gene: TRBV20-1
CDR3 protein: CSAHLAGVTGELFF

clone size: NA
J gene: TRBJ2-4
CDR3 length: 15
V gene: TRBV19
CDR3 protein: CASSPSYGQGNIQYF

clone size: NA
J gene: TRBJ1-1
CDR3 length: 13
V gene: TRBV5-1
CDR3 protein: CASSLAPGSEAFF

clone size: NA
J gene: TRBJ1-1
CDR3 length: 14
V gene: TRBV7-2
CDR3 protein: CASSRDRGNTEAFF

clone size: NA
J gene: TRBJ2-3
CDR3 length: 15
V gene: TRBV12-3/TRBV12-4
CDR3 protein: CASSPGLESSDTQYF

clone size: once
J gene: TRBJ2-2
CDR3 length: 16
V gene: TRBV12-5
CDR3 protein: CASGKPSLLTPGELFF

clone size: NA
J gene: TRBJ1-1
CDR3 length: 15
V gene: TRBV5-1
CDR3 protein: CASSTDHGGNAEAFF

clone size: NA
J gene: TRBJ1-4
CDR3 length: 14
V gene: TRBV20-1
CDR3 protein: CSAKGYSTNEKLFF

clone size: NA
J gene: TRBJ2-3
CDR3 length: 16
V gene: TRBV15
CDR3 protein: CATSRVAGGPTDTQYF

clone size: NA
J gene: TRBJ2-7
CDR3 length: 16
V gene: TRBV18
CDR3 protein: CASSSRIAHLSYEQYF

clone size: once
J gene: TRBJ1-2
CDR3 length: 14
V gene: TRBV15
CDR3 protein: CATSRDRGGLGYTF

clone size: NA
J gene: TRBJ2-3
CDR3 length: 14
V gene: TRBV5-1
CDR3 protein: CASSLLAETDTQYF

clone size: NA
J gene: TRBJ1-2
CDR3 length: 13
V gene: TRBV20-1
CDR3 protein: CSAISPGPYGYTF

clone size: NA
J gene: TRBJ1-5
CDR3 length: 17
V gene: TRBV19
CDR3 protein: CASSIAGAGIPNQPQHF

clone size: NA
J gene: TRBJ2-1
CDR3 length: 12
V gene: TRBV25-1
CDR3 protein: CASTLCRDQQFF

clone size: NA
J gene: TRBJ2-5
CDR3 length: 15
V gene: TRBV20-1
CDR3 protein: CSARRLAGVKETQYF

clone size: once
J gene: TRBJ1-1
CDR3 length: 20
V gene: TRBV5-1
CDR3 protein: CASSLIRADRGRRGNTEAFF

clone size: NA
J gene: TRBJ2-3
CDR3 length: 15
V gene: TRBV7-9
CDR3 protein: CASSSRLESTDTQYF

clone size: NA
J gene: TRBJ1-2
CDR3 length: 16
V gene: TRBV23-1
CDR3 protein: CASSHGPGPPNYGYTF

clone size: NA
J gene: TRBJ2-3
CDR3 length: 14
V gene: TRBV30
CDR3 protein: CAWRLAGSTDTQYF

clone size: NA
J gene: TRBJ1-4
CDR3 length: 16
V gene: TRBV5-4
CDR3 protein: CASSLGGTVLKAELFF

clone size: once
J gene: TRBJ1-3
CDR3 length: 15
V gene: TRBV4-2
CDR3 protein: CASSQDTSSGNTIYF

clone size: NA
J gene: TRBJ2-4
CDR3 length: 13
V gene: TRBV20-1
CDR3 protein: CSASRSRSNIQYF

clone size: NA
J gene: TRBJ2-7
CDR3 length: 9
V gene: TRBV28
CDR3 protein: CASGFEQYF

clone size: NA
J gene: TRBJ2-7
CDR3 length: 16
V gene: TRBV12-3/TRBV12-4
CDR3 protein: CASSLFASRGTYEQYF

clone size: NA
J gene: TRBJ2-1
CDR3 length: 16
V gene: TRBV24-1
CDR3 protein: CATSDDRTGLDNEQFF

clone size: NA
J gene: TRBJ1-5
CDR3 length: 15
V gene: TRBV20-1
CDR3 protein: CSARVNRVSNQPQHF

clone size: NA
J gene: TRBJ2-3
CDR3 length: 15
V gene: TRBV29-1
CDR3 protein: CSVELGTIGADTQYF

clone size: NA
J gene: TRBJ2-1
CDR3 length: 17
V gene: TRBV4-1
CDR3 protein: CASSQDGTPRSYNEQFF

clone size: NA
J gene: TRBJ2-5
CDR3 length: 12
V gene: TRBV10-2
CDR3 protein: CASSRQGETQYF

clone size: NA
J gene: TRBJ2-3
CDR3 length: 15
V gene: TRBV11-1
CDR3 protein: CASSFSRLAGDTQYF

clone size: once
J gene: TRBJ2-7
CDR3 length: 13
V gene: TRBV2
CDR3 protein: CASNMVSSGEQYF

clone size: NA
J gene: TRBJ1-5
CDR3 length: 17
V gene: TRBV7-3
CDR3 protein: CASTEGGTLARRQPQHF

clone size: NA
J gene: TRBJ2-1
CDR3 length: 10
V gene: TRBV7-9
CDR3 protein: CANGGNEQFF

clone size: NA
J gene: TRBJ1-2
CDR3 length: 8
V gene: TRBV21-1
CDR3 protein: CAGSMYTF

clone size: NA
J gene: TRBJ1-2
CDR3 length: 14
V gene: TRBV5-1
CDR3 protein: CASSRGQEDYGYTF

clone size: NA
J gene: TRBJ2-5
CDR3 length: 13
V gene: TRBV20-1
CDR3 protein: CSAFWDPGMAQYF

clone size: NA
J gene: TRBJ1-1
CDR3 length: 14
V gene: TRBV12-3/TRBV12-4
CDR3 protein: CASSHGQERTEAFF